The 14 T cell receptor beta chains below were found in one sample sequenced in a study of blood T cell repertoires in COVID-19. The table came from immunoSEQ multiplex PCR; TCRdb's copy has only in-frame clones and leaves some out. The sample comprises around 80,000 clones, more than 60% of which are singletons, and around 21% rests with the top ten. The sample taken for sequencing was peripheral blood. Receptors originate from a woman older than 75 with active or convalescent COVID-19.

The V gene is TRBV6-2 or TRBV6-3, the J gene TRBJ2-3; 8 nucleotides agree with TRBD2. CDR3 length: 16 amino acids. Germline loops: CDR1 MNHEY, CDR2 SVGEGT. V trimming: 4 bases; J trimming: 2 bases; junction bases outside the gene matches: 8. The CDR3, as DNA: TGTGCCAGCAGTTTCACGACTAGCGCATACACAGATACGCAGTATTTT. This codes for CASSFTTSAYTDTQYF.

The rearrangement joins TRBV3-1 (or the pseudogene TRBV3-2) to TRBJ2-3; maybe TRBD2 (7 bases). Germline CDR1 is LGHDT and CDR2 is YNNKEL (reference sequence). This CDR3 comprises 15 residues. Between the trimmed V and J ends, which lost 3 bases and 3 bases, there was a span of 13 bases. The CDR3 is CASSQAGATTDTQYF. CDR3 nucleotides: TGTGCCAGCAGCCAGGCGGGGGCCACTACAGATACGCAGTATTTT.

Ten or more counts support this clone. V and J are TRBV6-4 and TRBJ2-1; 8 bases agree with TRBD1. Germline assignment: CDR1 MRHNA and CDR2 SNTAGT. This CDR3 region has 15 residues. The trim removed 0 bases at V and 5 bases at J, leaving 3 bases unmatched. The CDR3 coding sequence is TGTGCCAGCAGTGACTCGTACAGGGGGGACAATGAGCAGTTCTTC. This translates into CASSDSYRGDNEQFF.

This sequence joins TRBV27 and TRBJ2-5, with a possible D match to TRBD1 (6 bases). The CDR3 consists of 13 residues. Germline V gene sequence: CDR1 MNHEY, CDR2 SMNVEV (reference sequence). Trimming pared 5 bases from V and 3 bases from J, leaving 10 bases between. The CDR3 protein is CASSTGPEETQYF. DNA of the CDR3: TGTGCCAGCAGTACAGGGCCTGAAGAGACCCAGTACTTC.

For the CDR3, the DNA is TGTGCCAGTAGTATGTCGGGACAAAATTCACCCCTCCACTTT. Its translation: CASSMSGQNSPLHF. The chain couples TRBV19 to TRBJ1-6, with D possibly matching TRBD1 (6 bases). Germline CDR1 is LNHDA and CDR2 is SQIVND (reference sequence). V shed 3 bases and J shed 7 bases, with 10 bases lying between them. CDR3 size: 14 residues.

This chain uses TRBV2 with TRBJ2-7; 10 bases are shared with TRBD1. The germline V gene encodes CDR1 SNHLY and CDR2 FYNNEI. The trim removed 4 bases at V and 2 bases at J, leaving 5 bases unmatched. CDR3 length: 15 residues. The CDR3 nucleotides are TGTGCCAGCAGTGGGGTGGGGACAGGGGCCTACGAGCAGTACTTC. Translated: CASSGVGTGAYEQYF.

This sequence joins TRBV27 and TRBJ1-5, with a tentative D call TRBD1 (5 bases). Per the germline V gene, CDR1 is MNHEY and CDR2 is SMNVEV (reference sequence). Trimming cost V 4 bases and J 4 bases, with 11 bases left between them. The CDR3 contains 14 residues. The CDR3 region is CASSYQPGNQPQHF. CDR3 DNA: TGTGCCAGCAGTTACCAGCCAGGGAATCAGCCCCAGCATTTT.

The chain has TRBV30 and TRBJ2-5, with D uncertain. CDR1 and CDR2 from the germline V gene are GTSNPN and SVGIG (reference sequence). The CDR3 length is 15 residues. V was trimmed by 3 bases and J by 1 base, leaving 15 bases between them. CDR3 bases: TGTGCCTGGAGAGGCGGAAATTGGAGCCAAGAGACCCAGTACTTC. Its translation: CAWRGGNWSQETQYF.

The chain joins TRBV9 to TRBJ2-2, with 7 bases lining up with TRBD2. The length of the CDR3 is 13 residues. V trimming: 4 bases; J trimming: 9 bases; junction bases outside the gene matches: 6. Germline-derived CDR1 and CDR2 are SGDLS and YYNGEE. The CDR3 spells CASSSGLIRELFF. CDR3 DNA sequence: TGTGCCAGCAGCTCGGGACTAATCCGGGAGCTGTTTTTT.

V and J are TRBV7-9 and TRBJ1-6; 8 nucleotides align to TRBD1. The CDR3 runs to 12 residues. The V gene end was trimmed by 1 base and the J gene end by 15 bases; junction bases not matched to a gene: 2. Per the germline V gene, CDR1 is SEHNR and CDR2 is FQNEAQ (reference sequence). The CDR3 loop is CASSLGTGGLHF. CDR3 DNA: TGTGCCAGCAGCTTAGGTACAGGGGGCCTCCACTTT.

The chain couples TRBV5-6 to TRBJ2-5, with D uncertain. This CDR3 has 15 amino acids. V lost 4 bases and J lost 1, with 14 bases in between. Looked up from germline, CDR1 is SGHDT and CDR2 is YYEEEE. The CDR3 nucleotides read TGTGCCAGCAGCACACGATCAAGATCCCAAGAGACCCAGTACTTC. Translated: CASSTRSRSQETQYF.

The rearrangement links TRBV7-8 to TRBJ2-3, with D unclear. CDR1 and CDR2 from the germline V gene are SGHVS and FQNEAQ. This CDR3 contains 15 residues. V lost 5 bases and J 2 bases, leaving 14 bases between the germline ends. The chain's CDR3 is CASSLQGRNTDTQYF. In DNA form, the CDR3 reads TGTGCCAGCAGCCTCCAAGGCAGGAACACAGATACGCAGTATTTT. The full variable domain, with the rest looked up from reference TRBV7-8 and TRBJ2-3, is GAGVSQSPRYKVAKRGQDVALRCDPISGHVSLFWYQQALGQGPEFLTYFQNEAQLDKSGLPSDRFFAERPEGSVSTLKIQRTQQEDSAVYLCASSLQGRNTDTQYFGPGTRLTVL.

This clone is a singleton in its sample. Written as DNA, the CDR3 is TGTGCCAGCAGCTTAATACCGACAGGGGCCCCTGTCGAGCAGTACTTC. Encoded protein: CASSLIPTGAPVEQYF. The chain joins TRBV7-2 to TRBJ2-7; 8 bases fit TRBD1. Germline V gene lookup returns CDR1 SGHTA and CDR2 FQGNSA. V was pared by 2 bases and J by 6 bases, with 12 bases of the junction left unmatched. This CDR3 is built from 16 residues.

The J gene is TRBJ2-5, the V gene TRBV4-3; TRBD2 might be the D (7 bases). This CDR3 is 17 amino acids long. Trimming took 0 bases from V and 0 from J, leaving 14 bases between them. Germline V lookup: CDR1 LGHNA, CDR2 YSLEER. The CDR3 DNA follows: TGCGCCAGCAGCCAAGATCTTGGGGGGGCCTACCAAGAGACCCAGTACTTC. Protein product: CASSQDLGGAYQETQYF.